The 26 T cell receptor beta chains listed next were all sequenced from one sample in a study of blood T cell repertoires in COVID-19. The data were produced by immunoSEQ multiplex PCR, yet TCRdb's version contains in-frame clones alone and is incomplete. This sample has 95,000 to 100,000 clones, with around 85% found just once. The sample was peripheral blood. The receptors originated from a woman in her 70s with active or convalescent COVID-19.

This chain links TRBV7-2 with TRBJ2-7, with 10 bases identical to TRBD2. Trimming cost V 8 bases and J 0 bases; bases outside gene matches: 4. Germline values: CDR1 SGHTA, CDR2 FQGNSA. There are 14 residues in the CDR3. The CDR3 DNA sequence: TGTGCCAGCGGGACTAGCGCTAGCTCCTACGAGCAGTACTTC. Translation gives CASGTSASSYEQYF.

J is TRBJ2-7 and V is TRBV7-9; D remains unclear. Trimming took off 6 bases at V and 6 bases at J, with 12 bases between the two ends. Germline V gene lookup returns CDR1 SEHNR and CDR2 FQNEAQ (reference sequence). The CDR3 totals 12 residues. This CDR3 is CASSSSFSEQYF. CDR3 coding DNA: TGTGCCAGCAGTTCAAGTTTTAGCGAGCAGTACTTC.

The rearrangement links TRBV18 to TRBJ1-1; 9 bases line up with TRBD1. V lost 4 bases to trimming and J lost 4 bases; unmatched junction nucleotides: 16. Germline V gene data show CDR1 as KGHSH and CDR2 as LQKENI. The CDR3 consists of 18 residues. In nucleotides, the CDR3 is TGTGCCAGCTCACTAGCTCCTAGTTCCGGGACAGGGAGCACTGAAGCTTTCTTT. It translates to CASSLAPSSGTGSTEAFF. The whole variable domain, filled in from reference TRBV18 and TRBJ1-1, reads NAGVMQNPRHLVRRRGQEARLRCSPMKGHSHVYWYRQLPEEGLKFMVYLQKENIIDESGMPKERFSAEFPKEGPSILRIQQVVRGDSAAYFCASSLAPSSGTGSTEAFFGQGTRLTVV.

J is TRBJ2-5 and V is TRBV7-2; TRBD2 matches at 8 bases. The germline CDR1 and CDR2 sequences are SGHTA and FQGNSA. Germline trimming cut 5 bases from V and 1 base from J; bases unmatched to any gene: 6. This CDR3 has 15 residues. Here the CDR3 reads CASSPPAGGQETQYF. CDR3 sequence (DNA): TGTGCCAGCAGCCCCCCCGCGGGGGGCCAAGAGACCCAGTACTTC.

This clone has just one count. The CDR3 DNA is TGTGCCAGCAGCTTCCGACAGAACACTGAAGCTTTCTTT. This sequence encodes CASSFRQNTEAFF. The V and J genes are TRBV11-2 and TRBJ1-1; D not certain. Germline CDR1 reads SGHAT; CDR2 reads FQNNGV. Trimming shortened V by 3 bases and J by 1 base, and 6 bases separated the two germline ends. The CDR3 length is 13 residues. Supplemented by reference TRBV11-2 and TRBJ1-1, the full variable domain reads EAGVAQSPRYKIIEKRQSVAFWCNPISGHATLYWYQQILGQGPKLLIQFQNNGVVDDSQLPKDRFSAERLKGVDSTLKIQPAKLEDSAVYLCASSFRQNTEAFFGQGTRLTVV.

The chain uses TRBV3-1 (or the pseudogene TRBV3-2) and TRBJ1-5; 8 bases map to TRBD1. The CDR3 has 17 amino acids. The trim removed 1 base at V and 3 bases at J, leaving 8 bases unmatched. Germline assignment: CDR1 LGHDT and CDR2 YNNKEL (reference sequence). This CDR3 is CASSQGTGRSFNQPQHF. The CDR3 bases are TGTGCCAGCAGCCAAGGGACAGGGCGTAGTTTCAATCAGCCCCAGCATTTT.

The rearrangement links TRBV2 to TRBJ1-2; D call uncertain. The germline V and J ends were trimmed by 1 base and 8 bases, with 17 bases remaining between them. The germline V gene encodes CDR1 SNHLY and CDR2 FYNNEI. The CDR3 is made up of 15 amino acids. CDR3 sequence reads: CASSEERWSTVGYTF. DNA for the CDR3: TGTGCCAGCAGTGAAGAAAGGTGGTCCACAGTGGGCTACACCTTC. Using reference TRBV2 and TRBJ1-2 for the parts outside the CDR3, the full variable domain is EPEVTQTPSHQVTQMGQEVILRCVPISNHLYFYWYRQILGQKVEFLVSFYNNEISEKSEIFDDQFSVERPDGSNFTLKIRSTKLEDSAMYFCASSEERWSTVGYTFGSGTRLTVV.

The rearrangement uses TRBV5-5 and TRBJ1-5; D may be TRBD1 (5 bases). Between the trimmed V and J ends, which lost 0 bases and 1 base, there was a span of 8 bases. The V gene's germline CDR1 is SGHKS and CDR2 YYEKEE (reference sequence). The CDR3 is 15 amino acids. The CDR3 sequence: CASSLEGFSNQPQHF. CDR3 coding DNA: TGTGCCAGCAGCTTGGAGGGGTTCAGCAATCAGCCCCAGCATTTT.

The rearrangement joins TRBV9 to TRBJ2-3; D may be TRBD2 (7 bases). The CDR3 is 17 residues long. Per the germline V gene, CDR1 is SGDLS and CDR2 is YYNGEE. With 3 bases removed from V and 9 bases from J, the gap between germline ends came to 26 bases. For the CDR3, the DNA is TGTGCCAGCAGCGACCCCCGGGGGGCCCTCCTCCAATACACGCAGTATTTT. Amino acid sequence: CASSDPRGALLQYTQYF. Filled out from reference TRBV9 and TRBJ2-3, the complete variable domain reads DSGVTQTPKHLITATGQRVTLRCSPRSGDLSVYWYQQSLDQGLQFLIQYYNGEERAKGNILERFSAQQFPDLHSELNLSSLELGDSALYFCASSDPRGALLQYTQYFGPGTRLTVL.

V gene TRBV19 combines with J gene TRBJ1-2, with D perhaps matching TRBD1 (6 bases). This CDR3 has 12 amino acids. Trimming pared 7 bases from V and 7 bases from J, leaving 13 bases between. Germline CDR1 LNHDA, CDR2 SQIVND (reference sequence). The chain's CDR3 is CASMTGYFGYTF. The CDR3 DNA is TGTGCCAGTATGACAGGTTATTTTGGCTACACCTTC. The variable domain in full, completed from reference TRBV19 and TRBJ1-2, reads DGGITQSPKYLFRKEGQNVTLSCEQNLNHDAMYWYRQDPGQGLRLIYYSQIVNDFQKGDIAEGYSVSREKKESFPLTVTSAQKNPTAFYLCASMTGYFGYTFGSGTRLTVV.

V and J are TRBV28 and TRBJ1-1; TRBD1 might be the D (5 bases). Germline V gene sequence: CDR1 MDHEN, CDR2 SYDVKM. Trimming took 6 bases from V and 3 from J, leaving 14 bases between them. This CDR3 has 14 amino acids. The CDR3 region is CASSLLPGDTEAFF. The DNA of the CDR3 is TGTGCCAGCAGCCTCCTCCCGGGGGACACTGAAGCTTTCTTT.

CDR3 in amino acids: CASSESLQGWNEQFF. The CDR3 DNA sequence: TGCGCCAGCAGTGAGTCTCTACAGGGTTGGAATGAGCAGTTCTTC. The V and J genes are TRBV10-1 and TRBJ2-1, with D perhaps matching TRBD1 (6 bases). Germline V gene data show CDR1 as WNHNN and CDR2 as SYGVQD (reference sequence). The CDR3 has 15 amino acids. V gave up 0 bases and J gave up 7 bases, with 13 bases separating them.

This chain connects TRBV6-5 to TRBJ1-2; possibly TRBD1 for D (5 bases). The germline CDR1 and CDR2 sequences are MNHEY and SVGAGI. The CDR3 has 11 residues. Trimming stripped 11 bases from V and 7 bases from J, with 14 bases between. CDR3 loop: CAGQGSVGYTF. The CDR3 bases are TGTGCCGGCCAGGGATCCGTTGGCTACACCTTC.

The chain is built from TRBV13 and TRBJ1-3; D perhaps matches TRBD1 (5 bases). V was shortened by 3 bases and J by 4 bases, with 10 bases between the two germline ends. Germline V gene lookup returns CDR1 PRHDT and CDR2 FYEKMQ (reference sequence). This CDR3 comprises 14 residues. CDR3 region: CASSLEGSGNTIYF. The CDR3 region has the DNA TGTGCCAGCAGCTTGGAGGGGTCCGGAAACACCATATATTTT.

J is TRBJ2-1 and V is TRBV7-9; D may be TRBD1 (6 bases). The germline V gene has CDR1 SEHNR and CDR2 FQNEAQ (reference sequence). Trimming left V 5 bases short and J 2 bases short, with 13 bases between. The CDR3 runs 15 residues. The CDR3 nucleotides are TGTGCCAGCAGCCTGGGACAATGGGCCTACAATGAGCAGTTCTTC. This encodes CASSLGQWAYNEQFF.

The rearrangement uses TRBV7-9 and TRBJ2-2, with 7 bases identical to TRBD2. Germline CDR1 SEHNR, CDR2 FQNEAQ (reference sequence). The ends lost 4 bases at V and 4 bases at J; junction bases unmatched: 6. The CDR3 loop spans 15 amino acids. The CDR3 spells CASSYSGSRTGELFF. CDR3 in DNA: TGTGCCAGCAGCTATAGCGGGTCCCGCACCGGGGAGCTGTTTTTT.

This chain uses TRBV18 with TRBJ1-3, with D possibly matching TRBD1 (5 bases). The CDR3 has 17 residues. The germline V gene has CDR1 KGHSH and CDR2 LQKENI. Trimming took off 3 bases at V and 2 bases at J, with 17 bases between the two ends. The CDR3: CASSPVAGDLAGNTIYF. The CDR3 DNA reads TGTGCCAGCTCACCCGTTGCGGGGGACTTGGCTGGAAACACCATATATTTT.

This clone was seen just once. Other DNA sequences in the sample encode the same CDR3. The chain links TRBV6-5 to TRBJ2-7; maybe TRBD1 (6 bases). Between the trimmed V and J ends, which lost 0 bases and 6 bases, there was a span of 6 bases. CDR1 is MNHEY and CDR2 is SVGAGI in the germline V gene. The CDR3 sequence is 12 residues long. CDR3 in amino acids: CASSYSGGEQYF. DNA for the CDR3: TGTGCCAGCAGTTACTCAGGGGGCGAGCAGTACTTC.

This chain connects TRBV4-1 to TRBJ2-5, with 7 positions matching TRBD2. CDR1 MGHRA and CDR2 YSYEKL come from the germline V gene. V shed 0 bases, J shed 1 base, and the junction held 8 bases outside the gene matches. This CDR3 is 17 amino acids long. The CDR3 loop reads CASSQDVPSGAQETQYF. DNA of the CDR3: TGCGCCAGCAGCCAAGACGTTCCGAGCGGGGCCCAAGAGACCCAGTACTTC.

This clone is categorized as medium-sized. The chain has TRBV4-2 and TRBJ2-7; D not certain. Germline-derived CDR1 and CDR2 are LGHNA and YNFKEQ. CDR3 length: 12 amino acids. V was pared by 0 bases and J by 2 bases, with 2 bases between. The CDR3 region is CASSQDAYEQYF. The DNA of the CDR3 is TGTGCCAGCAGCCAAGACGCCTACGAGCAGTACTTC.

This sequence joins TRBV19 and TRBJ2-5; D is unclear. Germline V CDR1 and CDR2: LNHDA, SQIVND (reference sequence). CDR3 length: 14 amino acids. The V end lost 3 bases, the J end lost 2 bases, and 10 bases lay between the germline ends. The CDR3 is CASSISGFQETQYF. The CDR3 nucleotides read TGTGCCAGTAGTATTTCAGGCTTTCAAGAGACCCAGTACTTC.

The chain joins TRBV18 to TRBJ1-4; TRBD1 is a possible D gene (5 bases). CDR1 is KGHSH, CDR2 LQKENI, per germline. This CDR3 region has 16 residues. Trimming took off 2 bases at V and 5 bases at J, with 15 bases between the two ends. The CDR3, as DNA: TGTGCCAGCTCACCAACCTATTCGGACAAGAATGAAAAACTGTTTTTT. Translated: CASSPTYSDKNEKLFF. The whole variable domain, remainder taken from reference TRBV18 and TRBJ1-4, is NAGVMQNPRHLVRRRGQEARLRCSPMKGHSHVYWYRQLPEEGLKFMVYLQKENIIDESGMPKERFSAEFPKEGPSILRIQQVVRGDSAAYFCASSPTYSDKNEKLFFGSGTQLSVL.

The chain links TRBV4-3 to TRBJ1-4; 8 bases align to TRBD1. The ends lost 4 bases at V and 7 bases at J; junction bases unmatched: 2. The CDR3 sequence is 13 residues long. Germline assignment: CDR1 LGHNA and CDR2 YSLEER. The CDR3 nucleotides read TGCGCCAGCAGCCTCGACAGGGGTGAAAAACTGTTTTTT. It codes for CASSLDRGEKLFF.

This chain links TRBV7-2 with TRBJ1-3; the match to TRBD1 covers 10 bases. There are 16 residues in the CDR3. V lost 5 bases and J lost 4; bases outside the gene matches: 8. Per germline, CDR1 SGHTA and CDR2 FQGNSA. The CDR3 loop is CASSLTGTGVGNTIYF. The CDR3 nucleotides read TGTGCCAGCAGCCTTACCGGGACAGGGGTAGGAAACACCATATATTTT. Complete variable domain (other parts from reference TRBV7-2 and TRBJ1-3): GAGVSQSPSNKVTEKGKDVELRCDPISGHTALYWYRQSLGQGLEFLIYFQGNSAPDKSGLPSDRFSAERTGGSVSTLTIQRTQQEDSAVYLCASSLTGTGVGNTIYFGEGSWLTVV.

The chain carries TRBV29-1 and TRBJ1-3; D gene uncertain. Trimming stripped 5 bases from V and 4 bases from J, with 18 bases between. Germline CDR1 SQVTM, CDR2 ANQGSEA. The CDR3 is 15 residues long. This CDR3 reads CSVHLAGLAGNTIYF. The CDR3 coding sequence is TGCAGCGTTCATCTGGCGGGTCTGGCCGGAAACACCATATATTTT. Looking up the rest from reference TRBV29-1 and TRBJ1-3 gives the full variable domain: SAVISQKPSRDICQRGTSLTIQCQVDSQVTMMFWYRQQPGQSLTLIATANQGSEATYESGFVIDKFPISRPNLTFSTLTVSNMSPEDSSIYLCSVHLAGLAGNTIYFGEGSWLTVV.

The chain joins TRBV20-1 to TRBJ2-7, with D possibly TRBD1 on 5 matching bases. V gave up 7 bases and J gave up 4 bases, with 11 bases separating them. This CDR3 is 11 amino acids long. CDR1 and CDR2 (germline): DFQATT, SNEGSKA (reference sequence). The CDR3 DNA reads TGCAGTGTCGGCAGGGTTTACGAGCAGTACTTC. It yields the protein CSVGRVYEQYF.